The 26 T cell receptor beta chains presented below share a single source sample, sequenced in a study of blood T cell repertoires in COVID-19 (dated by TCRdb to the early 2020s). The library was obtained by the immunoSEQ multiplex PCR assay. What TCRdb holds here is the immuneACCESS table cut down to in-frame rearrangements. Part of the clones is not present; checked against another copy, under half of the missing clones reflect an unresolved V gene, and the others are unexplained. The sample contains roughly 100,000 clones, roughly 84% of them found a single time. The ten top clones hold around 4% of the sample. Source material: peripheral blood. The receptors stem from a human donor in a cohort sampled during active COVID-19.

The chain is built from TRBV14 and TRBJ2-1; 7 positions match TRBD1. This CDR3 spans 14 amino acids. The junction had 8 bases not matched to a gene; V was cut back by 3 bases and J by 9 bases. CDR1 SGHDN and CDR2 FVKESK come from the germline V gene. CDR3 loop: CASSQVTGLTEQFF. Written as DNA, the CDR3 is TGTGCCAGCAGCCAGGTGACAGGGTTGACTGAGCAGTTCTTC.

This clone has ten or more counts. The genes are TRBV10-1 and TRBJ1-5, with D perhaps matching TRBD1 (5 bases). There are 15 residues in the CDR3. V dropped 5 bases and J dropped 3 bases, with 14 bases sitting between them. The germline V gene has CDR1 WNHNN and CDR2 SYGVQD (reference sequence). The CDR3 spells CASSNQQVVNQPQHF. The CDR3 coding sequence is TGCGCCAGCAGTAACCAACAGGTGGTCAATCAGCCCCAGCATTTT.

The genes are TRBV27 and TRBJ1-2; D perhaps matches TRBD1 (6 bases). From germline, CDR1 is MNHEY and CDR2 SMNVEV (reference sequence). There are 15 residues in the CDR3. Trimming shortened V by 5 bases and J by 0 bases, and 13 bases separated the two germline ends. CDR3 DNA: TGTGCCAGCAGTCCCGGACAGAGAGCTAACTATGGCTACACCTTC. It encodes CASSPGQRANYGYTF.

This rearrangement joins TRBV19 to TRBJ2-7; perhaps TRBD1 as D (6 bases). Trimming took off 6 bases at V and 3 bases at J, with 15 bases between the two ends. The CDR3 extends over 14 amino acids. The V gene's germline CDR1 is LNHDA and CDR2 SQIVND (reference sequence). The CDR3 DNA is TGTGCCAGTAGAGGGGGTGGCAGGGGCTACGAGCAGTACTTC. Its protein product is CASRGGGRGYEQYF.

This clone was seen a single time. V and J are TRBV5-1 and TRBJ2-1; 10 nucleotides agree with TRBD2. V gave up 4 bases and J gave up 4 bases; unmatched junction bases: 5. Germline values: CDR1 SGHRS, CDR2 YFSETQ. The CDR3 extends over 15 amino acids. The CDR3 nucleotides read TGCGCCAGCAGCCTGAGCGGGGGGGCTTACAATGAGCAGTTCTTC. It translates to CASSLSGGAYNEQFF.

The chain employs TRBV5-1 and TRBJ1-5; the D is unclear. Germline CDR1 reads SGHRS; CDR2 reads YFSETQ. V gave up 7 bases and J gave up 5 bases, with 19 bases separating them. This CDR3 has 15 residues. The CDR3: CASQAAAGSDQPQHF. The CDR3 DNA is TGCGCCAGCCAAGCTGCGGCCGGTAGTGATCAGCCCCAGCATTTT.

J is TRBJ1-1 and V is TRBV18; TRBD1 matches at 11 bases. Looked up from germline, CDR1 is KGHSH and CDR2 is LQKENI. The CDR3 has 12 amino acids. The junction had 3 bases not matched to a gene; V was cut back by 3 bases and J by 12 bases. The CDR3 DNA sequence: TGTGCCAGCTCACCGGGACAGGGGGGCTCTTTCTTT. Translating gives CASSPGQGGSFF.

The chain uses TRBV24-1 and TRBJ1-4; 11 positions match TRBD1. Germline CDR1 is KGHDR and CDR2 is SFDVKD. The ends lost 4 bases at V and 10 bases at J; junction bases unmatched: 7. The CDR3 is 15 residues long. The CDR3 loop reads CATSDPGTGGGKLFF. The CDR3 DNA follows: TGTGCCACCAGTGACCCCGGGACAGGGGGTGGAAAACTGTTTTTT.

The chain recombines TRBV7-2 with TRBJ2-7, with 12 positions matching TRBD2. Per germline, CDR1 SGHTA and CDR2 FQGNSA. The CDR3 extends over 14 amino acids. With V trimmed by 2 bases and J by 6 bases, 2 bases remained unmatched. The CDR3 loop is CASSLTSGGSEQYF. In nucleotides, the CDR3 is TGTGCCAGCAGCTTAACTAGCGGGGGGAGCGAGCAGTACTTC.

The chain recombines TRBV6-2 or TRBV6-3 with TRBJ2-5; 13 bases match TRBD2. CDR3 length: 15 amino acids. Per germline, CDR1 MNHEY and CDR2 SVGEGT. The J segment lost 4 bases and the V segment lost 4 bases, leaving 3 bases of the junction unmatched. The CDR3 DNA reads TGTGCCAGCAGTTTGGGACTAGCGGGGTCAGAGACCCAGTACTTC. It specifies CASSLGLAGSETQYF.

The chain couples TRBV3-1 (or the pseudogene TRBV3-2) to TRBJ2-1; 12 nucleotides agree with TRBD2. The CDR3 consists of 20 residues. The junction had 13 bases not matched to a gene; V was cut back by 0 bases and J by 4 bases. Germline lookup yields CDR1 LGHDT and CDR2 YNNKEL (reference sequence). CDR3 DNA sequence: TGTGCCAGCAGCCAAGATCCCGACGAACTAGCGGGGGGATCTTACAATGAGCAGTTCTTC. Translation: CASSQDPDELAGGSYNEQFF.

The rearrangement links TRBV24-1 to TRBJ2-3, with 9 bases lining up with TRBD1. The CDR3 sequence is 17 residues long. Trimming at V came to 3 bases and at J to 2 bases, leaving 8 bases not matched to a gene. Germline V lookup: CDR1 KGHDR, CDR2 SFDVKD. Here the CDR3 DNA reads TGTGCCACCAGTGATGGTAACAGGGGGCTCGACACAGATACGCAGTATTTT. It translates to CATSDGNRGLDTDTQYF.

J is TRBJ2-6 and V is TRBV5-1; 7 bases fit TRBD1. The germline gives CDR1 SGHRS, CDR2 YFSETQ. V shed 4 bases and J 4 bases; nucleotides not matched to a gene: 8. The CDR3 length is 16 residues. CDR3 region: CASSVQTGTGANVLTF. The CDR3 DNA follows: TGCGCCAGCAGCGTTCAGACAGGGACCGGGGCCAACGTCCTGACTTTC.

The chain couples TRBV7-2 to TRBJ1-2, with 8 bases matching TRBD1. J lost 5 bases, V lost 4 bases, and 6 bases had no gene match. Per the germline V gene, CDR1 is SGHTA and CDR2 is FQGNSA. The CDR3 totals 14 residues. This chain's CDR3 is CASSSSQGAYGYTF. Written as DNA, the CDR3 is TGTGCCAGCAGCTCGAGTCAGGGGGCTTATGGCTACACCTTC.

The chain joins TRBV14 to TRBJ2-2, with D perhaps matching TRBD1 (6 bases). Looked up from germline, CDR1 is SGHDN and CDR2 is FVKESK. The CDR3 totals 16 residues. V lost 2 bases to trimming and J lost 4 bases, with 14 bases between them. The CDR3 loop is CASSQYAGAVTGELFF. Written as DNA, the CDR3 is TGTGCCAGCAGCCAATATGCAGGGGCTGTCACCGGGGAGCTGTTTTTT.

This chain connects TRBV2 to TRBJ1-4, with D unclear. With 6 bases removed from V and 8 bases from J, the gap between germline ends came to 10 bases. This CDR3 region has 12 residues. CDR1 and CDR2 (germline): SNHLY, FYNNEI. DNA of the CDR3: TGTGCCAGCAGGGAGCGTGGGGAAAAACTGTTTTTT. It specifies CASRERGEKLFF.

The CDR3 is CSAVHGGTQYF. The CDR3 DNA sequence: TGCAGTGCGGTTCACGGGGGGACCCAGTACTTC. The chain recombines TRBV20-1 with TRBJ2-5; D is possibly TRBD2 (6 bases). Germline lookup yields CDR1 DFQATT and CDR2 SNEGSKA (reference sequence). The CDR3 length is 11 residues. V lost 6 bases, J lost 7 bases, and 12 bases lay in between.

This rearrangement joins TRBV24-1 to TRBJ1-4; D ambiguous. The CDR3 loop spans 17 amino acids. CDR1 is KGHDR and CDR2 is SFDVKD in the germline V gene. V lost 3 bases to trimming and J lost 0 bases, with 13 bases between them. This CDR3 reads CATSDTRHAATNEKLFF. CDR3 coding DNA: TGTGCCACCAGTGATACCCGACACGCAGCAACTAATGAAAAACTGTTTTTT.

The genes are TRBV20-1 and TRBJ1-2, with D tentatively TRBD1 (6 bases). Between the trimmed V and J ends, which lost 3 bases and 8 bases, there was a span of 19 bases. Germline CDR1 reads DFQATT; CDR2 reads SNEGSKA (reference sequence). The CDR3 extends over 14 amino acids. CDR3 sequence reads: CSASLTGRQYGYTF. The CDR3 coding sequence is TGCAGTGCTAGTCTGACAGGACGGCAGTACGGCTACACCTTC.

The chain uses TRBV7-2 and TRBJ2-7; D might be TRBD2 (6 bases). The CDR3 covers 12 residues. V lost 5 bases to trimming and J lost 3 bases, with 8 bases between them. In germline, CDR1 is SGHTA, CDR2 FQGNSA. CDR3 in amino acids: CASSQGLYEQYF. In DNA, the CDR3 is TGTGCCAGCAGCCAGGGACTCTACGAGCAGTACTTC.

The table lists this clone with a count of one. The chain is built from TRBV23-1 and TRBJ1-3, with D unresolved. TRBV23-1 is an open reading frame, and its role is uncertain. CDR3 length equals 14 residues. Deletions cut 4 bases from V and 5 bases from J, with 12 bases between. CDR3 residues: CASSPGGIRNTIYF. In DNA form, the CDR3 reads TGCGCCAGCAGTCCCGGAGGAATCAGAAACACCATATATTTT.

This clone appeared a few times. V is TRBV6-6 and J is TRBJ1-5, with TRBD1 as a possible D gene (5 bases). CDR1 MNHNY and CDR2 SVGAGI come from the germline V gene (reference sequence). Trimming pared 4 bases from V and 1 base from J, leaving 14 bases between. The CDR3 covers 16 residues. CDR3 loop: CASSSSGTGSNQPQHF. The CDR3 nucleotides read TGTGCCAGCAGTTCGAGCGGGACGGGGAGCAATCAGCCCCAGCATTTT.

The CDR3: CASSLHPSSGGQETQYF. The CDR3 DNA reads TGTGCCAGCAGCCTCCATCCCTCTAGCGGGGGGCAAGAGACCCAGTACTTC. The J gene is TRBJ2-5, the V gene TRBV9, with TRBD2 identical over 11 bases. Germline values: CDR1 SGDLS, CDR2 YYNGEE. The CDR3 has 17 amino acids. The V segment lost 4 bases and the J segment 2 bases; nucleotides outside the gene matches: 10. The full variable domain, with the rest looked up from reference TRBV9 and TRBJ2-5, is DSGVTQTPKHLITATGQRVTLRCSPRSGDLSVYWYQQSLDQGLQFLIQYYNGEERAKGNILERFSAQQFPDLHSELNLSSLELGDSALYFCASSLHPSSGGQETQYFGPGTRLLVL.

J is TRBJ2-3 and V is TRBV7-2, with 9 bases that match TRBD2. CDR1 and CDR2 (germline): SGHTA, FQGNSA. The J segment lost 4 bases and the V segment lost 5 bases, leaving 10 bases of the junction unmatched. The CDR3 is 16 residues long. In DNA form, the CDR3 reads TGTGCCAGCAGCCAGCGCGGGGGGGCCGGGGCAGATACGCAGTATTTT. It translates to CASSQRGGAGADTQYF.

CDR3 in amino acids: CASSLTWNTEAFF. The CDR3 nucleotides are TGTGCCAGCAGCTTGACATGGAACACTGAAGCTTTCTTT. This chain connects TRBV11-3 to TRBJ1-1; no definite D call. The CDR3 loop spans 13 amino acids. Germline CDR1 reads SGHNT; CDR2 reads YENEEA. Trimming removed 3 bases at V and 1 base at J, with 6 bases between.

This sequence joins TRBV2 and TRBJ2-5, with 10 nucleotides matching TRBD2. Germline V gene data show CDR1 as SNHLY and CDR2 as FYNNEI. This CDR3 spans 15 amino acids. Unmatched junction bases numbered 6, after V lost 3 bases and J lost 5 bases. DNA for the CDR3: TGTGCCAGCAGTGAGGCTAGCGGGGGTGGGGAGACCCAGTACTTC. Residues: CASSEASGGGETQYF.